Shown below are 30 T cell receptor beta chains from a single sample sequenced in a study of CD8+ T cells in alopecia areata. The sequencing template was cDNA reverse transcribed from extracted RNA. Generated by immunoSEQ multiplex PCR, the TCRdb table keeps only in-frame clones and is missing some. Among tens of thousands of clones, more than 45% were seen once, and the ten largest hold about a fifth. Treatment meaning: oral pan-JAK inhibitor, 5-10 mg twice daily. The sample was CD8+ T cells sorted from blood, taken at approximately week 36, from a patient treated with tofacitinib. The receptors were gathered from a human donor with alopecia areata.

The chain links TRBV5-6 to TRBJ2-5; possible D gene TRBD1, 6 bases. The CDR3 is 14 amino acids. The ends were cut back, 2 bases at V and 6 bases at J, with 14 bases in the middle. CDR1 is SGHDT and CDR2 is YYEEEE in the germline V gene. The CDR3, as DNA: TGTGCCAGCAGCTTAGGGACAACCCTGCAGACCCAGTACTTC. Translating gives CASSLGTTLQTQYF.

CDR3 loop: CSVAKGSDVSGNTIYF. DNA for the CDR3: TGCAGCGTTGCCAAGGGAAGCGACGTCTCTGGAAACACCATATATTTT. The rearrangement links TRBV29-1 to TRBJ1-3; D is unresolved. The CDR3 is 16 residues long. V lost 4 bases, J lost 0 bases, and 16 bases lay in between. Germline V gives CDR1 SQVTM, CDR2 ANQGSEA.

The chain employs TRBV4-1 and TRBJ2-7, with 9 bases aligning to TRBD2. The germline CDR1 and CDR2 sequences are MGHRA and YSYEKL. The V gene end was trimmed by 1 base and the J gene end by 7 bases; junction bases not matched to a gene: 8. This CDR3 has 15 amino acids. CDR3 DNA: TGCGCCAGCAGCCAAGGCGGGAGGGCCTTGGGGGAGCAGTACTTC. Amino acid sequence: CASSQGGRALGEQYF.

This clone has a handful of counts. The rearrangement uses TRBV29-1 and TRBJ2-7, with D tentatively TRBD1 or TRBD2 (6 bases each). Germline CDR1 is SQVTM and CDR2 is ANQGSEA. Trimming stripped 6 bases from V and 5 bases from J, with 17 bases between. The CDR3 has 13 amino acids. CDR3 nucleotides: TGCAGCGTGCGGGGCGCACAGGGCAACGAGCAGTACTTC. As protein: CSVRGAQGNEQYF.

Here the CDR3 reads CASSQGGVTSPYEQYF. CDR3 sequence (DNA): TGCGCCAGCAGCCAAGGGGGCGTTACCTCCCCCTACGAGCAGTACTTC. V is TRBV4-3 and J is TRBJ2-7; D possibly corresponds to TRBD1 (5 bases). With 1 base removed from V and 2 bases from J, the gap between germline ends came to 15 bases. CDR1 and CDR2 from the germline V gene are LGHNA and YSLEER. The CDR3 contains 16 residues.

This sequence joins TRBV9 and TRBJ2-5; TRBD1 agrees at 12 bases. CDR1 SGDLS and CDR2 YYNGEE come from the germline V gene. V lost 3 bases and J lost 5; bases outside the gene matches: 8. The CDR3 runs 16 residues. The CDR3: CASSDPGTGGAETQYF. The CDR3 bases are TGTGCCAGCAGCGACCCCGGGACAGGGGGCGCGGAGACCCAGTACTTC.

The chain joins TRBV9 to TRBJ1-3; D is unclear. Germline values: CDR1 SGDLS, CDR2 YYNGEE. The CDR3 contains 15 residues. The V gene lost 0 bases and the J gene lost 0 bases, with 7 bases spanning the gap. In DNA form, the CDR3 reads TGTGCCAGCAGCGTAGGGTTCAACTCTGGAAACACCATATATTTT. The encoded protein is CASSVGFNSGNTIYF.

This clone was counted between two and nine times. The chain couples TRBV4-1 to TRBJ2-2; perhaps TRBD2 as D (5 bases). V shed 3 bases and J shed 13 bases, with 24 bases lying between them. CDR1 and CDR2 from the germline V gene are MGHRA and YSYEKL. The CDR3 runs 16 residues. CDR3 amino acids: CASSHLKVAGKGSLFF. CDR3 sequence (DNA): TGCGCCAGCAGCCACCTAAAGGTAGCCGGGAAGGGATCGCTGTTTTTT.

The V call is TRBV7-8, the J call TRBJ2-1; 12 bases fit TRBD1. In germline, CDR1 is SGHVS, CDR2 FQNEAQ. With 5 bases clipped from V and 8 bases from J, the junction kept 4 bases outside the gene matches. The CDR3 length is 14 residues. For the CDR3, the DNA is TGTGCCAGCAGCGGGGGACAGGGGGCTCATGAGCAGTTCTTC. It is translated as CASSGGQGAHEQFF.

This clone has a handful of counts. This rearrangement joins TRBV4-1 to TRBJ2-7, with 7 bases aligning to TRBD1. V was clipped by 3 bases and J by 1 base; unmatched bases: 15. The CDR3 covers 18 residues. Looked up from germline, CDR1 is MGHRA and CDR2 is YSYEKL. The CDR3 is CASSHYLGQVGQSYEQYF. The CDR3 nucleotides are TGCGCCAGCAGCCATTACCTCGGACAGGTGGGGCAATCCTACGAGCAGTACTTC.

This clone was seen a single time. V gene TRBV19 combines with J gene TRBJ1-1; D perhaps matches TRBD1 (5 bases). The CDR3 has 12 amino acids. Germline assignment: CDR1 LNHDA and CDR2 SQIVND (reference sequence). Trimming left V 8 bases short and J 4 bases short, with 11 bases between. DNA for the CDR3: TGTGCCAGTCTGGGGGGGGGCACTGAAGCTTTCTTT. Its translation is CASLGGGTEAFF.

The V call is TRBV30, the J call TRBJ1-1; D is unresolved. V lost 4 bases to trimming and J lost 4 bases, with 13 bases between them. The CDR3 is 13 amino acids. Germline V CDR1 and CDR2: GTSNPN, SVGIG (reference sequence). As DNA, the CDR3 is TGTGCCTGGAACCGCGGACTGCCCACTGAAGCTTTCTTT. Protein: CAWNRGLPTEAFF.

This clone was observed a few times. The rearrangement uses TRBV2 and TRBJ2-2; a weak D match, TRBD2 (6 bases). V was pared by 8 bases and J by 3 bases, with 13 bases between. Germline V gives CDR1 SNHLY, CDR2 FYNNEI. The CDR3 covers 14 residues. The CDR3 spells CASPGTGDTGELFF. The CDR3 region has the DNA TGTGCCAGCCCAGGGACGGGGGACACCGGGGAGCTGTTTTTT.

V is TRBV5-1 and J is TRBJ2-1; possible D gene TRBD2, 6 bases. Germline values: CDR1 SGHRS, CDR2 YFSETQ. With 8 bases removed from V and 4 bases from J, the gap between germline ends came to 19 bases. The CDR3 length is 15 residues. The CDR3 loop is CASWNRGSGYNEQFF. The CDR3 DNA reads TGCGCCAGTTGGAACCGGGGGTCGGGGTACAATGAGCAGTTCTTC.

The CDR3 protein is CASSGGGFGYTF. Written as DNA, the CDR3 is TGTGCCAGCAGTGGAGGGGGGTTTGGCTACACCTTC. V gene TRBV25-1 combines with J gene TRBJ1-2; tentative D call: TRBD1 (6 bases). V was clipped by 4 bases and J by 7 bases, with 10 bases between them. CDR1 and CDR2 from the germline V gene are MGHDK and SYGVNS. The CDR3 extends over 12 amino acids.

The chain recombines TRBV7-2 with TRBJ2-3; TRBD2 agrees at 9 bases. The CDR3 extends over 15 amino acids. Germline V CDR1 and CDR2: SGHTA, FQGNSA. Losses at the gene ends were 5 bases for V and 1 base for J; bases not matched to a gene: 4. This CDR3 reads CASSVRTSGTDTQYF. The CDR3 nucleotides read TGTGCCAGCAGCGTCCGGACTAGCGGCACAGATACGCAGTATTTT.

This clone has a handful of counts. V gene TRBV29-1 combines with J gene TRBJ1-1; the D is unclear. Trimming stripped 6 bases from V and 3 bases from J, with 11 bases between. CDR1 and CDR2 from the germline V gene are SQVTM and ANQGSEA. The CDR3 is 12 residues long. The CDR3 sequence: CSVHNLDTEAFF. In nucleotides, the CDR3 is TGCAGCGTCCACAACCTGGACACTGAAGCTTTCTTT.

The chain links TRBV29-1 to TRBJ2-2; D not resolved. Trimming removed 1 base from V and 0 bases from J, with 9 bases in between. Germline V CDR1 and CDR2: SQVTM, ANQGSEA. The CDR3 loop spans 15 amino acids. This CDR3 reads CSVEVLRPNTGELFF. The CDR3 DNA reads TGCAGCGTTGAAGTTCTCAGACCGAACACCGGGGAGCTGTTTTTT.

This chain's CDR3 is CASTGLGREQYF. Written as DNA, the CDR3 is TGTGCCAGCACGGGGCTGGGTCGCGAGCAGTACTTC. The genes are TRBV27 and TRBJ2-7; D may correspond to TRBD1 or TRBD2 (5 bases each). With 7 bases removed from V and 6 bases from J, the gap between germline ends came to 13 bases. The CDR3 runs to 12 residues. The germline gives CDR1 MNHEY, CDR2 SMNVEV (reference sequence).

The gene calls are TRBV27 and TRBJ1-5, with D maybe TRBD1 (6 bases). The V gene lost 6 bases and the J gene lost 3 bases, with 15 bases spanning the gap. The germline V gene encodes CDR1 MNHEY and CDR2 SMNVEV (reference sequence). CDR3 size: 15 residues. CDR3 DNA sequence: TGTGCCAGCAGCTTAATCCGGGACATCAATCAGCCCCAGCATTTT. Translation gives CASSLIRDINQPQHF.

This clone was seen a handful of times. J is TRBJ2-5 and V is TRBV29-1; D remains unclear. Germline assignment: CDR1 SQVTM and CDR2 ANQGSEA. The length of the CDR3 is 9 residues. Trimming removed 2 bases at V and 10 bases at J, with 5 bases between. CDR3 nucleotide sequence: TGCAGCGTTGAACGAGACCAGTACTTC. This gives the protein CSVERDQYF.

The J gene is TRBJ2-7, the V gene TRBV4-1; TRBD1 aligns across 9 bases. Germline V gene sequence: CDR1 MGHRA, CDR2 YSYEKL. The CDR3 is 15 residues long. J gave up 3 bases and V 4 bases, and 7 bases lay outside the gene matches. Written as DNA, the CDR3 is TGCGCCAGCAGCCCACAGGGACAGGGAGGCTACGAGCAGTACTTC. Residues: CASSPQGQGGYEQYF.

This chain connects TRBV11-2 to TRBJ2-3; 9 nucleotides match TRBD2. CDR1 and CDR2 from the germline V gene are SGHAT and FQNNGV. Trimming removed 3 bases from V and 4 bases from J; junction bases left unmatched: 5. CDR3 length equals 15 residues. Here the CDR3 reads CASSLTSGNSDTQYF. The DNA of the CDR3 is TGTGCCAGCAGCTTGACTAGCGGAAACTCAGATACGCAGTATTTT.

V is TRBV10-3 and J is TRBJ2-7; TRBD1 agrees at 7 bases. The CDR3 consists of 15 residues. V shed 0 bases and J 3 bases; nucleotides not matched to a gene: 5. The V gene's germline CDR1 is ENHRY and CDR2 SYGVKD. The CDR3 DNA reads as TGTGCCATCAGTGAGTCGGGGACAGAGCTCTACGAGCAGTACTTC. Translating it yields CAISESGTELYEQYF.

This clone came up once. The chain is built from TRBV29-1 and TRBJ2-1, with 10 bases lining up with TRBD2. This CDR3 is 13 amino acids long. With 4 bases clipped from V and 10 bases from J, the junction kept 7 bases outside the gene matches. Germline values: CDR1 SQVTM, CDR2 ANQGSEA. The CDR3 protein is CSVGTSGLREQFF. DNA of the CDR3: TGCAGCGTTGGGACTAGCGGCCTGAGGGAGCAGTTCTTC.

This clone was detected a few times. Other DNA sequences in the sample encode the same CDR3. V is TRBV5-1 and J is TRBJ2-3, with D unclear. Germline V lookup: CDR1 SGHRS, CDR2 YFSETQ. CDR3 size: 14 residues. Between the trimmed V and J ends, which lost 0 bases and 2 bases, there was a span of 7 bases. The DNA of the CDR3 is TGCGCCAGCAGCTTGGAATCCCCCACAGATACGCAGTATTTT. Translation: CASSLESPTDTQYF.

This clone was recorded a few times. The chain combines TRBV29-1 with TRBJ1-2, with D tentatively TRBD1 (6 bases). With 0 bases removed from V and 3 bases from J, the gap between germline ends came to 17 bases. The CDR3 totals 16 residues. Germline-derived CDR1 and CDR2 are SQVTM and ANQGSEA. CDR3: CSVEEQPPQGDYGYTF. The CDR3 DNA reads TGCAGCGTTGAAGAACAACCGCCACAGGGAGACTATGGCTACACCTTC.

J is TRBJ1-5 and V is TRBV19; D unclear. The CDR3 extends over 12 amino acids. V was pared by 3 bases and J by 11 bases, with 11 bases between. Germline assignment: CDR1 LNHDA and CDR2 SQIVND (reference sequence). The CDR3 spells CASSMYRESQHF. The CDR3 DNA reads TGTGCCAGTAGTATGTATCGGGAATCCCAGCATTTT.

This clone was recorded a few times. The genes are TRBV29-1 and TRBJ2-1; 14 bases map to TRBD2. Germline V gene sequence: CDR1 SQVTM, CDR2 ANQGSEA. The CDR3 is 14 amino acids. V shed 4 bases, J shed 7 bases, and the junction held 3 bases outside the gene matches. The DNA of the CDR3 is TGCAGCGTTGCGACTAGCGGGAGGGGTAATGAGCAGTTCTTC. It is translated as CSVATSGRGNEQFF.

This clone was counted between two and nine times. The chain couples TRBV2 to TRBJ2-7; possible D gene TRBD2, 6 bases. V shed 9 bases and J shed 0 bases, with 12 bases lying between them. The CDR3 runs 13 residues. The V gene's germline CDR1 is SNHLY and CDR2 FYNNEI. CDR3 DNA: TGTGCCAGGTCTAGCGCCAACTCCTACGAGCAGTACTTC. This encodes CARSSANSYEQYF.